What follows is one TCR beta chain and its context. The treatment is: randomized to nivolumab then ipilimumab (arm A) or the reverse (arm B). The data belong to a study of sequential checkpoint blockade in melanoma. On the study more broadly: Patients were randomized 1:1 to nivolumab-then-ipilimumab or ipilimumab-then-nivolumab first-line.

Germline V CDR1 and CDR2: LNHDA, SQIVND (reference sequence). The V gene end was trimmed by 5 bases and the J gene end by 7 bases; junction bases not matched to a gene: 6. The CDR3 is 14 amino acids. Sequencing was performed with immunoSEQ multiplex PCR; in TCRdb, only in-frame clones are kept and a portion is missing. The top ten hold about 12% of the sample, which has about 10,000 clones, more than 60% seen once. The material was CD8+ T cells sorted from blood (inferred from file names), obtained from a patient given nivolumab and ipilimumab in sequence. The V and J genes are TRBV19 and TRBJ2-1, with 9 bases that match TRBD2. The receptor was derived from a human donor with melanoma. The CDR3 bases are TGTGCCAGTAGTTGGGGAGGACTAGCGAATGAGCAGTTCTTC. The encoded protein is CASSWGGLANEQFF.